This T cell receptor beta chain was sequenced during a study of beta chain features in type 1 diabetes. Sequenced material consisted of expressed TCRB transcripts (all of the isolated RNA was reverse transcribed). Samples of naive, central memory and regulatory T cells yielded a mean of about 3.8 million reads. Only in-frame clones appear in the TCRdb table, and some are missing; sequencing was by immunoSEQ multiplex PCR. The table lists fewer than 900,000 clones, 15% to 20% of them singletons, with about 0.02% in the top ten. Broader study findings: Whether TCRB rearrangement is influenced by HLA type went unresolved here. Naive, central memory and Treg TCRB repertoires appeared more alike in patients than in healthy donors.

This clone came up a few times. Its antigen remains unidentified. Input material: naive CD4+ T cells from blood. The clonotype was recovered from a woman between 18 and 30 years old in good health.

The CDR3 coding sequence is TGTGCCAGCAGCGCTAGCGGGAGAAGAGAGACCCAGTACTTC. Its translation: CASSASGRRETQYF. The V call is TRBV7-2, the J call TRBJ2-5; 10 nucleotides agree with TRBD2. The germline CDR1 and CDR2 sequences are SGHTA and FQGNSA. The CDR3 loop spans 14 amino acids. Losses at the gene ends were 5 bases for V and 4 bases for J; bases not matched to a gene: 4.